One and the same sample provided the 27 T cell receptor beta chains below, sequenced in a study of cytomegalovirus exposure and HLA in healthy donors. The study ran its PCR with 60 Vbeta and 13 Jbeta primers. Assay: immunoSEQ multiplex PCR; the TCRdb copy retains only in-frame clones and omits some. The sample contains fewer than 150,000 clones, 70% to 85% of which appear only once. What was sequenced was PBMCs. The receptor source for this set is a male donor in good health and CMV-seronegative.

The chain is built from TRBV28 and TRBJ2-1, with 15 bases lining up with TRBD2. This CDR3 region has 15 residues. Germline CDR1 MDHEN, CDR2 SYDVKM. V lost 7 bases to trimming and J lost 10 bases; unmatched junction nucleotides: 8. The CDR3 coding sequence is TGTGCCAGCAAGGGTGCGGGACTAGCGGGAGGCGAGCAGTTCTTC. This gives the protein CASKGAGLAGGEQFF.

For this clone: Other nucleotide sequences from this sample produce the same CDR3. This sequence joins TRBV2 and TRBJ2-7, with a tentative D call TRBD1 (6 bases). This CDR3 is 15 amino acids long. The germline V gene encodes CDR1 SNHLY and CDR2 FYNNEI. Trimming took off 1 base at V and 0 bases at J, with 10 bases between the two ends. The CDR3 here is CASSEVQGSSYEQYF. CDR3 DNA: TGTGCCAGCAGTGAAGTTCAGGGGAGCTCCTACGAGCAGTACTTC.

The chain couples TRBV5-1 to TRBJ2-5; 8 nucleotides match TRBD2. The CDR3 covers 15 residues. Germline values: CDR1 SGHRS, CDR2 YFSETQ. V shed 4 bases, J shed 3 bases, and the junction held 8 bases outside the gene matches. The CDR3 sequence: CASSRTTGGEETQYF. CDR3 nucleotides: TGCGCCAGCAGCCGGACGACGGGAGGGGAAGAGACCCAGTACTTC.

The chain couples TRBV4-3 to TRBJ2-2; 11 nucleotides align to TRBD2. V dropped 2 bases and J dropped 1; count of bases not matched to a gene: 12. In germline, CDR1 is LGHNA, CDR2 YSLEER. The CDR3 has 20 amino acids. CDR3 sequence: CASSQLTGLAGTRNTGELFF. The CDR3 nucleotides read TGCGCCAGCAGCCAACTTACAGGACTAGCGGGCACCCGGAACACCGGGGAGCTGTTTTTT.

This rearrangement joins TRBV27 to TRBJ2-1; TRBD2 matches 10 bases. Per the germline V gene, CDR1 is MNHEY and CDR2 is SMNVEV (reference sequence). Trimming took 4 bases from V and 6 from J; bases not matched to a gene: 6. The CDR3 has 15 residues. The CDR3 loop reads CASSYQAGGSNEQFF. CDR3 sequence (DNA): TGTGCCAGCAGTTACCAAGCGGGAGGGAGCAATGAGCAGTTCTTC.

This sequence joins TRBV5-6 and TRBJ1-1, with TRBD1 matching over 8 bases. Per the germline V gene, CDR1 is SGHDT and CDR2 is YYEEEE. V trimming: 4 bases; J trimming: 7 bases; junction bases outside the gene matches: 12. CDR3 length: 15 amino acids. This CDR3 is CASSPSPGQADEAFF. The CDR3 coding sequence is TGTGCCAGCAGCCCATCTCCGGGACAGGCGGATGAAGCTTTCTTT.

The V and J genes are TRBV4-1 and TRBJ1-1, with a possible D match to TRBD1 (6 bases). The CDR3 is made up of 17 amino acids. CDR1 and CDR2 (germline): MGHRA, YSYEKL. Between the trimmed V and J ends, which lost 1 base and 6 bases, there was a span of 21 bases. Here the CDR3 reads CASSQAAPGQRLAEAFF. The CDR3, as DNA: TGCGCCAGCAGCCAAGCGGCCCCGGGACAAAGGCTCGCTGAAGCTTTCTTT.

The V and J genes are TRBV10-3 and TRBJ2-5; D is perhaps TRBD1 (6 bases). Germline V lookup: CDR1 ENHRY, CDR2 SYGVKD. V shed 7 bases and J shed 1 base, with 13 bases lying between them. The CDR3 is 14 residues long. The CDR3 here is CAIKALGAQETQYF. In nucleotides, the CDR3 is TGTGCCATCAAAGCGTTGGGGGCCCAAGAGACCCAGTACTTC.

DNA for the CDR3: TGTGCCAGCAGCACTTTGGGACTAGCGAACAATGAGCAGTTCTTC. Translation: CASSTLGLANNEQFF. V usage is TRBV9 and J usage is TRBJ2-1, with 10 nucleotides matching TRBD2. Trimming cost V 4 bases and J 5 bases; bases outside gene matches: 6. The V gene's germline CDR1 is SGDLS and CDR2 YYNGEE. The CDR3 spans 15 residues.

The chain combines TRBV30 with TRBJ2-2; no reliable D call. The CDR3 loop spans 13 amino acids. CDR1 and CDR2 from the germline V gene are GTSNPN and SVGIG (reference sequence). The V and J ends lost 0 bases and 7 bases respectively, with 9 bases between them. The CDR3 DNA reads as TGTGCCTGGAGTGTTTCGTCGGGCGGGGAGCTGTTTTTT. Its protein product is CAWSVSSGGELFF.

This clone showed up just a few times. The chain has TRBV5-1 and TRBJ2-2; 10 bases agree with TRBD2. CDR3 size: 16 residues. V dropped 6 bases and J dropped 2; count of bases not matched to a gene: 7. The V gene's germline CDR1 is SGHRS and CDR2 YFSETQ. DNA for the CDR3: TGCGCCAGCATCCCAGCGGGAGGGCCAAACACCGGGGAGCTGTTTTTT. This encodes CASIPAGGPNTGELFF.

V gene TRBV19 combines with J gene TRBJ1-4, with TRBD1 matching over 7 bases. With 6 bases clipped from V and 8 bases from J, the junction kept 9 bases outside the gene matches. The CDR3 runs to 14 residues. The germline gives CDR1 LNHDA, CDR2 SQIVND (reference sequence). CDR3 coding DNA: TGTGCCAGTAGGACCGACAGGGTCGACGAAAAACTGTTTTTT. It codes for CASRTDRVDEKLFF.

The chain recombines TRBV11-1 with TRBJ1-3; unclear D gene. CDR1 is SGHAT, CDR2 FQDESV, per germline (reference sequence). The CDR3 totals 14 residues. V was trimmed by 6 bases and J by 10 bases, leaving 19 bases between them. In DNA, the CDR3 is TGTGCCAGCAGTCCCCACGCGGCGGAACGGACCATATATTTT. It specifies CASSPHAAERTIYF.

This clone showed up just a few times. V is TRBV27 and J is TRBJ2-7, with 8 bases fitting TRBD2. J was trimmed by 4 bases and V by 10 bases; bases with no gene match: 18. The germline V gene encodes CDR1 MNHEY and CDR2 SMNVEV (reference sequence). The CDR3 spans 16 residues. CDR3 in DNA: TGTGCCACGAGAGCGGGAGCTGGGTGGGGCCTTTACGAGCAGTACTTC. It yields the protein CATRAGAGWGLYEQYF.

The V and J genes are TRBV5-6 and TRBJ2-7; TRBD2 matches 11 bases. CDR1 is SGHDT and CDR2 is YYEEEE in the germline V gene. With 7 bases clipped from V and 3 bases from J, the junction kept 12 bases outside the gene matches. This CDR3 has 16 amino acids. CDR3: CASLADNSGRVYEQYF. CDR3 DNA sequence: TGTGCCAGCCTGGCTGACAATAGCGGGAGGGTCTACGAGCAGTACTTC.

The gene calls are TRBV4-3 and TRBJ2-1; tentative D call: TRBD1 (5 bases). The V and J ends lost 0 bases and 1 base respectively, with 13 bases between them. CDR3 size: 17 residues. Germline V gene lookup returns CDR1 LGHNA and CDR2 YSLEER. In nucleotides, the CDR3 is TGCGCCAGCAGCCAAGATCGGCAGGCAGGGTCCTACAATGAGCAGTTCTTC. It codes for CASSQDRQAGSYNEQFF.

This clone was counted a few times. The chain carries TRBV7-3 and TRBJ1-1; the match to TRBD1 covers 8 bases. Per the germline V gene, CDR1 is SGHTA and CDR2 is FQGTGA. CDR3 length: 14 residues. V was pared by 4 bases and J by 6 bases, with 7 bases of the junction left unmatched. CDR3 residues: CASSSGQGWAEAFF. The DNA of the CDR3 is TGTGCCAGCAGCTCCGGACAGGGATGGGCTGAAGCTTTCTTT. Drawing the rest from reference TRBV7-3 and TRBJ1-1, the complete variable domain is GAGVSQTPSNKVTEKGKYVELRCDPISGHTALYWYRQSLGQGPEFLIYFQGTGAADDSGLPNDRFFAVRPEGSVSTLKIQRTERGDSAVYLCASSSGQGWAEAFFGQGTRLTVV.

This clone was observed a handful of times. This rearrangement joins TRBV10-3 to TRBJ2-5; possibly TRBD2 for D (6 bases). V was clipped by 7 bases and J by 11 bases, with 23 bases between them. The CDR3 runs 14 residues. Germline CDR1 is ENHRY and CDR2 is SYGVKD. The CDR3 DNA is TGTGCCATCAATGTCGGAGGAGGGCTAGGGGAGCAGTACTTC. Residues: CAINVGGGLGEQYF.

The chain joins TRBV7-9 to TRBJ1-1; tentative D call: TRBD1 (6 bases). The V and J ends lost 1 base and 3 bases respectively, with 12 bases between them. Germline values: CDR1 SEHNR, CDR2 FQNEAQ (reference sequence). The CDR3 has 15 residues. The CDR3 is CASSLGAGDDTEAFF. The CDR3 nucleotides read TGTGCCAGCAGCTTAGGGGCAGGGGATGACACTGAAGCTTTCTTT.

The V call is TRBV9, the J call TRBJ2-1; TRBD2 matches at 8 bases. The V gene's germline CDR1 is SGDLS and CDR2 YYNGEE. The CDR3 has 15 amino acids. The J segment lost 12 bases and the V segment lost 0 bases, leaving 11 bases of the junction unmatched. CDR3 sequence: CASSVGRGGRWRQFF. The CDR3 nucleotides read TGTGCCAGCAGCGTAGGACGGGGGGGCCGGTGGCGGCAGTTCTTC.

This clone was found a few times. V usage is TRBV12-5 and J usage is TRBJ1-1; D is unresolved. The V gene lost 6 bases and the J gene lost 10 bases, with 15 bases spanning the gap. Germline V gene lookup returns CDR1 LGHNT and CDR2 FRNRAP. The CDR3 is 12 residues long. This chain's CDR3 is CASGPDVRGAFF. In DNA, the CDR3 is TGTGCTAGTGGCCCCGACGTCAGAGGAGCTTTCTTT.

The chain joins TRBV29-1 to TRBJ2-7; 10 bases map to TRBD2. Germline lookup yields CDR1 SQVTM and CDR2 ANQGSEA. J gave up 6 bases and V 5 bases, and 7 bases lay outside the gene matches. This CDR3 is built from 13 residues. The CDR3 DNA reads TGCAGCGTTTTTGCTAGCGGGAGATCCGAGCAGTACTTC. Its protein product is CSVFASGRSEQYF.

The chain is built from TRBV7-9 and TRBJ1-2; 9 bases are a match to TRBD1. The CDR3 length is 14 residues. Per germline, CDR1 SEHNR and CDR2 FQNEAQ (reference sequence). V was pared by 4 bases and J by 8 bases, with 8 bases of the junction left unmatched. The CDR3 loop reads CASSYGQGRSGYTF. The CDR3 region has the DNA TGTGCCAGCAGCTACGGACAGGGGAGGAGCGGCTACACCTTC.

The chain combines TRBV4-1 with TRBJ1-2, with 8 positions matching TRBD1. The length of the CDR3 is 14 residues. J lost 4 bases, V lost 6 bases, and 7 bases had no gene match. CDR1 and CDR2 from the germline V gene are MGHRA and YSYEKL. The CDR3 sequence: CASRTPGGSYGYTF. CDR3 coding DNA: TGCGCCAGCAGAACCCCAGGGGGCAGCTATGGCTACACCTTC.

The CDR3 region is CSVEKGLAGGMTDEQFF. The CDR3 DNA reads TGCAGCGTTGAAAAGGGACTAGCGGGAGGAATGACCGATGAGCAGTTCTTC. V gene TRBV29-1 combines with J gene TRBJ2-1; 15 bases are a match to TRBD2. The V and J ends lost 2 bases and 8 bases, in that order; junction bases with no gene match: 10. Germline assignment: CDR1 SQVTM and CDR2 ANQGSEA. The CDR3 has 17 amino acids.

V and J are TRBV4-1 and TRBJ2-7; the match to TRBD1 covers 10 bases. Per germline, CDR1 MGHRA and CDR2 YSYEKL. The CDR3 runs to 15 residues. The V gene end was trimmed by 5 bases and the J gene end by 3 bases; junction bases not matched to a gene: 7. The CDR3: CASSSGTGAIYEQYF. The CDR3 DNA follows: TGCGCCAGCAGCTCCGGGACAGGGGCCATCTACGAGCAGTACTTC.

The V call is TRBV5-1, the J call TRBJ2-3; TRBD2 matches at 10 bases. The CDR3 totals 15 residues. Germline V gene sequence: CDR1 SGHRS, CDR2 YFSETQ. J lost 5 bases, V lost 0 bases, and 3 bases had no gene match. CDR3 sequence: CASSLGSGRGDTQYF. The DNA for the CDR3 is TGCGCCAGCAGCTTGGGGAGCGGGAGGGGAGATACGCAGTATTTT.